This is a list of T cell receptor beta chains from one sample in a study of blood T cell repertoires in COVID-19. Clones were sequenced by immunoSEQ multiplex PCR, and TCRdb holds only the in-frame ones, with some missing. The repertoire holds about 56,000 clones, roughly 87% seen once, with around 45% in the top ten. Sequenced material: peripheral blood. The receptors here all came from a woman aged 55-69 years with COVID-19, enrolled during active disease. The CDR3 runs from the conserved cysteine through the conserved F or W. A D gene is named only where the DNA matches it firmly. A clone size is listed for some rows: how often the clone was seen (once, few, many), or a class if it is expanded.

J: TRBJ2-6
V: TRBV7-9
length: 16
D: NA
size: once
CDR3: CASSLKHLSGANVLTF
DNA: TGTGCCAGCAGCTTAAAACACCTCTCTGGGGCCAACGTCCTGACTTTC

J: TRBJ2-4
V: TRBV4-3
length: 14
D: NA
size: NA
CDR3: CASSQDLVADIQYF
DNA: TGCGCCAGCAGCCAAGATCTTGTGGCGGACATTCAGTACTTC

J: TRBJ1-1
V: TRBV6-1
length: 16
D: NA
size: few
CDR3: CASSARLSVLNTEAFF
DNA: TGTGCCAGCAGTGCACGTCTTTCGGTATTGAACACTGAAGCTTTCTTT

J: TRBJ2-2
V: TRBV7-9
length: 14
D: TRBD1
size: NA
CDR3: CASSLQGDTGELFF
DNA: TGTGCCAGCAGCTTACAGGGGGACACCGGGGAGCTGTTTTTT

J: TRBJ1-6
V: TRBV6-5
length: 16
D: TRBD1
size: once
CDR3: CASSYSPGGASSPLHF
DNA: TGTGCCAGCAGTTACTCGCCAGGGGGCGCATCCTCACCCCTCCACTTT

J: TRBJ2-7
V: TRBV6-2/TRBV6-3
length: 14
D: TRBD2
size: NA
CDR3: CASSPGLAGYEQYF
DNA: TGTGCCAGCAGCCCGGGACTAGCGGGCTACGAGCAGTACTTC

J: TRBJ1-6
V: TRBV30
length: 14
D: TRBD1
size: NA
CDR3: CAWAQGTYNSPLHF
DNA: TGTGCCTGGGCACAGGGGACCTATAATTCACCCCTCCACTTT

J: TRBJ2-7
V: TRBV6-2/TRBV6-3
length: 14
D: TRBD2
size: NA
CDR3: CASSPGTSSYEQYF
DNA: TGTGCCAGCAGTCCCGGGACTAGCTCCTACGAGCAGTACTTC

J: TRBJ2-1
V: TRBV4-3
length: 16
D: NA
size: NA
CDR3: CASSQDFGGPYNEQFF
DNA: TGCGCCAGCAGCCAAGATTTCGGGGGGCCCTACAATGAGCAGTTCTTC

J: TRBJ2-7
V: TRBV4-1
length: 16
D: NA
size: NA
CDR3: CASSQVVVAYHYEQYF
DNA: TGCGCCAGCAGCCAAGTTGTCGTCGCCTACCACTACGAGCAGTACTTC

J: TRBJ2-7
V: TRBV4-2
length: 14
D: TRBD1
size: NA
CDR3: CASSPGTGGYEQYF
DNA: TGTGCCAGCTCCCCCGGGACAGGGGGCTACGAGCAGTACTTC

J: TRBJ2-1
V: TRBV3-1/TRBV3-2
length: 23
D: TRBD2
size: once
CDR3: CASSPLTGSDRTSGSSSYNEQFF
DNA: TGTGCCAGCAGCCCCCTGACAGGGTCGGATAGGACTAGCGGGAGTTCCTCCTACAATGAGCAGTTCTTC

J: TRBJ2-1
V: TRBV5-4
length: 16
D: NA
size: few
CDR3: CASSNGLQANYNEQFF
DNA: TGTGCCAGCAGCAACGGACTACAAGCGAACTACAATGAGCAGTTCTTC

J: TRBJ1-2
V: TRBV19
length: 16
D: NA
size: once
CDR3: CASSPPGGDLLYGYTF
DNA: TGTGCCAGTAGTCCCCCGGGGGGGGACCTCCTATATGGCTACACCTTC

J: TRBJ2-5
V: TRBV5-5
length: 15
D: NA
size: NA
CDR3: CASSLQGFIGETQYF
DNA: TGTGCCAGCAGTCTACAGGGTTTCATTGGGGAGACCCAGTACTTC

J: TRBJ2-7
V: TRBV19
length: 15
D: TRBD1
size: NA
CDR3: CASSTSGTDLYEQYF
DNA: TGTGCCAGTAGTACGTCCGGGACAGACCTTTACGAGCAGTACTTC

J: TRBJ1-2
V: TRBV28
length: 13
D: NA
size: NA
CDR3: CASSSYRGYGYTF
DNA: TGTGCCAGCAGCTCCTACCGGGGCTATGGCTACACCTTC

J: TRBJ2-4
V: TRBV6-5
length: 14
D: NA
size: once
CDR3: CASGLQAGENIQYF
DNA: TGTGCCAGCGGCCTACAGGCAGGGGAAAACATTCAGTACTTC

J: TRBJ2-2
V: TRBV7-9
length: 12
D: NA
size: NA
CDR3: CASSRQPGELFF
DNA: TGTGCCAGCAGCCGACAGCCCGGGGAGCTGTTTTTT

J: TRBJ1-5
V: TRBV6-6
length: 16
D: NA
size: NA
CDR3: CASSVLEVVGNQPQHF
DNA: TGTGCCAGCAGCGTCCTGGAGGTCGTAGGCAATCAGCCCCAGCATTTT

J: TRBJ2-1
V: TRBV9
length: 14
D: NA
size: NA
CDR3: CASSGLSSYNEQFF
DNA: TGTGCCAGCAGTGGACTGAGCTCCTACAATGAGCAGTTCTTC

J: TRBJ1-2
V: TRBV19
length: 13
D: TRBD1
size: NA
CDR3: CASSIQGAPGYTF
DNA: TGTGCCAGTAGTATCCAGGGGGCGCCCGGCTACACCTTC

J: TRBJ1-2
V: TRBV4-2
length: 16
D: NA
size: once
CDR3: CASSQEQAISNYGYTF
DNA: TGTGCCAGCAGCCAAGAACAGGCGATCTCTAACTATGGCTACACCTTC

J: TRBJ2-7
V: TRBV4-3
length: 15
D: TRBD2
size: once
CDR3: CASSQVWTSIHEQYF
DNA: TGCGCCAGCAGCCAAGTGTGGACTAGCATCCACGAGCAGTACTTC

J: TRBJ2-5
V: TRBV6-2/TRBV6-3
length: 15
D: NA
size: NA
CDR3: CASSYSITAREAQYF
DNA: TGTGCCAGCAGTTACTCGATCACGGCAAGAGAGGCCCAGTACTTC